These 27 T cell receptor beta chains came from one sample sequenced in a study of PD-1 blockade in classical Hodgkin lymphoma. Only in-frame clones appear in the TCRdb table, and some are missing; sequencing was by immunoSEQ multiplex PCR. The data hold about 47,000 clones, with under 95% observed a single time. Time point defined: newly diagnosed, previously untreated cHL patient sample. Sequencing input: peripheral blood mononuclear cells (PBMCs). These receptor sequences come from a human donor with classical Hodgkin lymphoma.

A few counts support this clone. This chain connects TRBV15 to TRBJ2-2; a possible D gene is TRBD1 (5 bases). Trimming left V 5 bases short and J 7 bases short, with 11 bases between. CDR1 is LNHNV, CDR2 YYDKDF, per germline (reference sequence). CDR3 size: 13 residues. The CDR3 reads CATSPSGFGELFF. The DNA of the CDR3 is TGTGCCACCAGCCCGTCAGGGTTCGGGGAGCTGTTTTTT.

The rearrangement uses TRBV5-1 and TRBJ2-2, with 8 bases fitting TRBD1. This CDR3 has 16 residues. Per germline, CDR1 SGHRS and CDR2 YFSETQ. With 4 bases clipped from V and 3 bases from J, the junction kept 8 bases outside the gene matches. DNA of the CDR3: TGCGCCAGCAGCGCAACAGGGGGAAGGGACACCGGGGAGCTGTTTTTT. Protein product: CASSATGGRDTGELFF.

The chain is built from TRBV2 and TRBJ2-1; 14 bases fit TRBD2. V trimming: 4 bases; J trimming: 7 bases; junction bases outside the gene matches: 6. The CDR3 has 16 amino acids. Germline values: CDR1 SNHLY, CDR2 FYNNEI. CDR3 in amino acids: CASSGGTSGRGNEQFF. The CDR3 nucleotides read TGTGCCAGCAGTGGGGGGACTAGCGGGAGAGGTAATGAGCAGTTCTTC.

The chain combines TRBV29-1 with TRBJ2-3; TRBD2 is a possible D gene (5 bases). V was shortened by 8 bases and J by 4 bases, with 19 bases between the two germline ends. Germline CDR1 and CDR2: SQVTM and ANQGSEA. The CDR3 is 14 residues long. The CDR3 is CSTRGPSEADTQYF. CDR3 nucleotides: TGCAGCACCCGTGGCCCCTCGGAGGCAGATACGCAGTATTTT.

This sequence joins TRBV7-9 and TRBJ2-7; D perhaps matches TRBD1 (6 bases). Germline CDR1 is SEHNR and CDR2 is FQNEAQ (reference sequence). This CDR3 is built from 15 residues. V was clipped by 1 base and J by 6 bases, with 16 bases between them. CDR3 sequence: CASSLVEAGAGEQYV. The CDR3 DNA reads TGTGCCAGCAGCTTAGTGGAGGCAGGGGCTGGCGAGCAGTACGTC.

The chain is built from TRBV6-6 and TRBJ2-7; TRBD1 matches 10 bases. The germline CDR1 and CDR2 sequences are MNHNY and SVGAGI (reference sequence). The CDR3 sequence is 14 residues long. Losses at the gene ends were 5 bases for V and 2 bases for J; bases not matched to a gene: 3. In DNA form, the CDR3 reads TGTGCCAGCAGTGCGGACAGGGGGACCTACGAGCAGTACGTC. This translates into CASSADRGTYEQYV.

This CDR3 is CASSSRTPEQFF. CDR3 DNA: TGTGCCAGCAGCTCACGGACCCCGGAGCAGTTCTTC. J is TRBJ2-1 and V is TRBV13; D not certain. V lost 4 bases, J lost 10 bases, and 11 bases lay in between. The CDR3 runs 12 residues. Per the germline V gene, CDR1 is PRHDT and CDR2 is FYEKMQ (reference sequence).

A word on this clone: The same CDR3 arises from other DNA sequences in this sample as well. This chain connects TRBV5-1 to TRBJ1-1; tentative D call: TRBD1 (6 bases). Trimming pared 0 bases from V and 0 bases from J, leaving 6 bases between. The CDR3 has 14 residues. Germline assignment: CDR1 SGHRS and CDR2 YFSETQ. CDR3 protein: CASSLGDMNTEAFF. CDR3 bases: TGCGCCAGCAGCTTGGGGGACATGAACACTGAAGCTTTCTTT.

The chain has TRBV4-2 and TRBJ1-2; D perhaps matches TRBD1 (5 bases). V was trimmed by 0 bases and J by 6 bases, leaving 14 bases between them. The germline gives CDR1 LGHNA, CDR2 YNFKEQ. The CDR3 length is 15 residues. The CDR3 DNA sequence: TGTGCCAGCAGCCAAGATCGCGGGACGCGCCATGGCTACACCTTC. This sequence encodes CASSQDRGTRHGYTF.

This clone was observed a single time. This chain joins TRBV5-1 and TRBJ2-1, with D possibly TRBD2 on 6 matching bases. Trimming removed 6 bases from V and 0 bases from J, with 13 bases in between. The CDR3 runs to 15 residues. Germline values: CDR1 SGHRS, CDR2 YFSETQ. The CDR3 loop reads CASTGDPSSYNEQFF. Here the CDR3 DNA reads TGCGCCAGCACGGGGGACCCCAGCTCCTACAATGAGCAGTTCTTC.

The V gene is TRBV5-5, the J gene TRBJ2-3; 9 bases map to TRBD1. Germline trimming cut 4 bases from V and 3 bases from J; bases unmatched to any gene: 6. CDR1 and CDR2 (germline): SGHKS, YYEKEE (reference sequence). This CDR3 spans 15 amino acids. The DNA for the CDR3 is TGTGCCAGCAGCGCGGGACAGGGAGAGACAGATACGCAGTATTTT. Translation: CASSAGQGETDTQYF. Combining the CDR3 with reference TRBV5-5 and TRBJ2-3 gives the whole variable domain DAGVTQSPTHLIKTRGQQVTLRCSPISGHKSVSWYQQVLGQGPQFIFQYYEKEERGRGNFPDRFSARQFPNYSSELNVNALLLGDSALYLCASSAGQGETDTQYFGPGTRLTVL.

This clone was observed once. V is TRBV28 and J is TRBJ2-7; D perhaps matches TRBD2 (5 bases). This CDR3 is built from 16 residues. The germline V gene encodes CDR1 MDHEN and CDR2 SYDVKM. V was clipped by 2 bases and J by 1 base, with 15 bases between them. CDR3 sequence: CASSLGGGIGSYEQYF. CDR3 coding DNA: TGTGCCAGCAGTTTAGGAGGAGGCATTGGATCCTACGAGCAGTACTTC. Supplemented by reference TRBV28 and TRBJ2-7, the full variable domain reads DVKVTQSSRYLVKRTGEKVFLECVQDMDHENMFWYRQDPGLGLRLIYFSYDVKMKEKGDIPEGYSVSREKKERFSLILESASTNQTSMYLCASSLGGGIGSYEQYFGPGTRLTVT.

The table lists this clone with a few counts. The chain joins TRBV19 to TRBJ2-3; 9 bases agree with TRBD2. Germline loops: CDR1 LNHDA, CDR2 SQIVND (reference sequence). The CDR3 loop spans 15 amino acids. Germline trimming cut 7 bases from V and 2 bases from J; bases unmatched to any gene: 7. The CDR3 spells CASNPIAGATDTQYF. Written as DNA, the CDR3 is TGTGCCAGTAACCCCATAGCGGGAGCCACAGATACGCAGTATTTT.

The chain carries TRBV5-1 and TRBJ2-7; TRBD2 matches 11 bases. Losses at the gene ends were 0 bases for V and 10 bases for J; bases not matched to a gene: 12. CDR3 length: 16 amino acids. The germline gives CDR1 SGHRS, CDR2 YFSETQ. DNA of the CDR3: TGCGCCAGCAGCTTGGAGATAGCGGGAGGGCTTCCTCCTCAGTACTTC. Residues: CASSLEIAGGLPPQYF.

This rearrangement joins TRBV28 to TRBJ2-5; 8 nucleotides match TRBD1. The DNA end is more similar to TRBJ2-7, so the J call may be wrong. CDR3 length: 19 amino acids. Germline values: CDR1 MDHEN, CDR2 SYDVKM. The CDR3 DNA follows: TGTGCCAGCAGTCGACTTACCCCAATCGACAGGGGAAGACCCTACGAGCAGTACTTC. As protein: CASSRLTPIDRGRPYEQYF.

The V and J genes are TRBV23-1 and TRBJ1-2; 8 nucleotides line up with TRBD1. TRBV23-1 is labeled an ORF, and its function is uncertain. This CDR3 has 18 residues. V dropped 4 bases and J dropped 4; count of bases not matched to a gene: 17. Here the CDR3 reads CASSPPSTWTGQCYGYTF. CDR3 sequence (DNA): TGCGCCAGCAGTCCCCCTTCCACATGGACAGGGCAGTGCTATGGCTACACCTTC.

This chain links TRBV4-1 with TRBJ2-5; 11 bases map to TRBD2. J was trimmed by 4 bases and V by 0 bases; bases with no gene match: 4. The CDR3 loop spans 16 amino acids. From germline, CDR1 is MGHRA and CDR2 YSYEKL. In nucleotides, the CDR3 is TGCGCCAGCAGCCAAGAACAGCTAGCGGGAGGAGAGACCCAGTACTTC. Translation gives CASSQEQLAGGETQYF.

The chain joins TRBV28 to TRBJ2-1; 13 bases are a match to TRBD2. The CDR3 loop spans 17 amino acids. Unmatched junction bases numbered 6, after V lost 2 bases and J lost 5 bases. CDR1 and CDR2 from the germline V gene are MDHEN and SYDVKM. DNA for the CDR3: TGTGCCAGCAGTTTAGGACTAGCGGGAGAGCAAGACAATGAGCAGTTCTTC. Its translation is CASSLGLAGEQDNEQFF.

The J gene is TRBJ2-2, the V gene TRBV29-1; 9 nucleotides match TRBD2. The germline V gene has CDR1 SQVTM and CDR2 ANQGSEA. The trim removed 4 bases at V and 6 bases at J, leaving 0 bases unmatched. This CDR3 is 12 amino acids long. In DNA, the CDR3 is TGCAGCGTTGGACTAGCGGCCGGGGAGCTGTTTTTT. Translation: CSVGLAAGELFF.

The V call is TRBV7-8, the J call TRBJ2-6; TRBD2 might be the D (5 bases). CDR1 SGHVS and CDR2 FQNEAQ come from the germline V gene. This CDR3 has 16 residues. Between the trimmed V and J ends, which lost 3 bases and 2 bases, there was a span of 11 bases. CDR3 sequence: CASSFEGWAGANVLTF. Written as DNA, the CDR3 is TGTGCCAGCAGCTTCGAGGGCTGGGCTGGGGCCAACGTCCTGACTTTC.

The chain couples TRBV14 to TRBJ2-7; D assignment may be TRBD1 or TRBD2 (5 bases each). Germline loops: CDR1 SGHDN, CDR2 FVKESK. CDR3 length equals 15 residues. V lost 3 bases and J lost 6, with 18 bases in between. CDR3 amino acids: CASSHWDRGVGEQYF. In DNA, the CDR3 is TGTGCCAGCAGCCATTGGGATAGAGGGGTAGGCGAGCAGTACTTC.

V gene TRBV7-9 combines with J gene TRBJ1-3; D call uncertain. The germline V gene has CDR1 SEHNR and CDR2 FQNEAQ (reference sequence). Trimming took off 3 bases at V and 4 bases at J, with 7 bases between the two ends. This CDR3 comprises 13 residues. This CDR3 reads CASSLVSGNTIYF. The CDR3 DNA sequence: TGTGCCAGCAGCTTGGTCTCCGGAAACACCATATATTTT. The complete variable domain, with remaining parts taken from reference TRBV7-9 and TRBJ1-3, reads DTGVSQNPRHKITKRGQNVTFRCDPISEHNRLYWYRQTLGQGPEFLTYFQNEAQLEKSRLLSDRFSAERPKGSFSTLEIQRTEQGDSAMYLCASSLVSGNTIYFGEGSWLTVV.

The chain carries TRBV14 and TRBJ1-2; 7 bases match TRBD1. Germline CDR1 and CDR2: SGHDN and FVKESK. The junction had 12 bases not matched to a gene; V was cut back by 0 bases and J by 8 bases. The CDR3 has 16 amino acids. This CDR3 is CASSQEMTGPPKGYTF. The CDR3 DNA is TGTGCCAGCAGCCAAGAGATGACAGGGCCACCGAAAGGCTACACCTTC.

This clone showed up just a few times. The chain employs TRBV6-1 and TRBJ2-5; 8 bases are shared with TRBD2. The CDR3 extends over 15 amino acids. The germline V gene has CDR1 MNHNS and CDR2 SASEGT. Trimming took 0 bases from V and 3 from J; bases not matched to a gene: 3. This chain's CDR3 is CASSEALSGEETQYF. The DNA for the CDR3 is TGTGCCAGCAGTGAAGCCCTTAGCGGGGAAGAGACCCAGTACTTC.

The V gene is TRBV7-8, the J gene TRBJ2-3, with 8 bases fitting TRBD2. The CDR3 runs to 20 residues. Germline assignment: CDR1 SGHVS and CDR2 FQNEAQ. J was trimmed by 0 bases and V by 4 bases; bases with no gene match: 18. CDR3 protein: CASSSELAARSPSSTDTQYF. The CDR3, as DNA: TGTGCCAGCAGCTCCGAACTAGCGGCAAGGAGCCCATCTAGCACAGATACGCAGTATTTT. The whole variable domain, filled in from reference TRBV7-8 and TRBJ2-3, reads GAGVSQSPRYKVAKRGQDVALRCDPISGHVSLFWYQQALGQGPEFLTYFQNEAQLDKSGLPSDRFFAERPEGSVSTLKIQRTQQEDSAVYLCASSSELAARSPSSTDTQYFGPGTRLTVL.

The chain links TRBV30 to TRBJ2-2, with a tentative D call TRBD2 (5 bases). CDR1 is GTSNPN and CDR2 is SVGIG in the germline V gene (reference sequence). V lost 8 bases, J lost 6 bases, and 19 bases lay in between. The CDR3 contains 14 residues. This CDR3 is CAGKGAVWAGELFF. As DNA, the CDR3 is TGTGCCGGGAAGGGAGCAGTTTGGGCCGGGGAGCTGTTTTTT.

This clone occurred once. V gene TRBV7-2 combines with J gene TRBJ2-7; D may be TRBD2 (5 bases). Germline values: CDR1 SGHTA, CDR2 FQGNSA. The CDR3 is 15 amino acids. Trimming took 1 base from V and 2 from J, leaving 12 bases between them. CDR3 sequence (DNA): TGTGCCAGCAGCTTAGGGGCAGGAGGCGCCTACGAGCAGTACGTC. This gives the protein CASSLGAGGAYEQYV.